This T cell receptor (beta chain) is from a study of cytomegalovirus exposure and HLA in healthy donors. Broader study findings: A later analysis linked a missense DCLRE1C variant to TCR beta V- and J-gene trimming.

In the PCR, 60 Vbeta and 13 Jbeta primers were used. The repertoire was sequenced with immunoSEQ multiplex PCR; TCRdb's copy has only in-frame clones and lacks some. This sample has about 96,000 clones; approximately 72% occur once, and the top ten carry under 3%. Germline-derived CDR1 and CDR2 are SGHTA and FQGTGA. Trimming cost V 5 bases and J 0 bases, with 15 bases left between them. This CDR3 is built from 16 residues. This clone was recorded once. Its antigen is undetermined. This chain connects TRBV7-3 to TRBJ2-3, with a weak D call TRBD1 (6 bases). The sequenced sample consisted of PBMCs. The clonotype was recovered from a female donor in good health and CMV-seropositive. CDR3 DNA: TGTGCCAGCAGCCTCGGGACACCCCATAGCACAGATACGCAGTATTTT. Its translation is CASSLGTPHSTDTQYF. Complete variable domain (other parts from reference TRBV7-3 and TRBJ2-3): GAGVSQTPSNKVTEKGKYVELRCDPISGHTALYWYRQSLGQGPEFLIYFQGTGAADDSGLPNDRFFAVRPEGSVSTLKIQRTERGDSAVYLCASSLGTPHSTDTQYFGPGTRLTVL.